This paragraph reports one T cell receptor beta chain. The antigen is unknown. The sample belongs to a study of T cells in Graves' hyperthyroidism and ophthalmopathy. Study conclusions and caveats: Researchers found most expanded thyroid clonotypes above 0.001 in blood as well.

This CDR3 has 17 residues. V shed 5 bases and J shed 3 bases, with 23 bases lying between them. CDR1 is MDHEN and CDR2 is SYDVKM in the germline V gene. Amplification of TCR beta CDR3 regions was performed using RNA transcripts as template. In the first-round RT-PCR of the TCR CDR3, the HTBI primer set was used. TCRdb processed the multiplex PCR reads anew with MiXCR; each CDR3 protein has one entry. This sample has more than 500,000 distinct CDR3 sequences, with roughly 16% found just once. Ophthalmopathy cases scored 3 or more on the Clinical Activity Score and 4 or more on NOSPECS grade, with duration below 3 months. The source of the PBMCs was about 10 ml of fresh peripheral blood.

The receptor comes from a woman in her twenties or thirties with Graves' ophthalmopathy. The genes are TRBV28 and TRBJ2-7; D is uncertain. The sample taken for sequencing was blood. CDR3: CASSPYRQPPRNYEQYF. In DNA form, the CDR3 reads TGTGCCAGCAGTCCCTATCGCCAGCCGCCTCGGAACTACGAGCAGTACTTC. Using reference TRBV28 and TRBJ2-7 for the parts outside the CDR3, the full variable domain is DVKVTQSSRYLVKRTGEKVFLECVQDMDHENMFWYRQDPGLGLRLIYFSYDVKMKEKGDIPEGYSVSREKKERFSLILESASTNQTSMYLCASSPYRQPPRNYEQYFGPGTRLTVT.